The 26 T cell receptor beta chains in this list originate from one sample, sequenced in a study of cytomegalovirus exposure and HLA in healthy donors. Profiled with immunoSEQ multiplex PCR; TCRdb holds only in-frame clones, not every one. The data show tens of thousands of clones, 94% seen once. The sample was PBMCs. These receptors originate from a woman between 18 and 29 years old in good health and CMV-seronegative.

The chain links TRBV11-3 to TRBJ2-7; D possibly corresponds to TRBD2 (6 bases). Trimming shortened V by 7 bases and J by 2 bases, and 18 bases separated the two germline ends. Germline CDR1 and CDR2: SGHNT and YENEEA. The length of the CDR3 is 15 residues. CDR3 coding DNA: TGTGCCAGCACCGGCCGGGGACTTCCCCCCTACGAGCAGTACTTC. This translates into CASTGRGLPPYEQYF.

This rearrangement joins TRBV6-1 to TRBJ1-4, with no clear D. V was trimmed by 3 bases and J by 7 bases, leaving 15 bases between them. This CDR3 has 15 residues. CDR1 MNHNS and CDR2 SASEGT come from the germline V gene. The CDR3 DNA reads as TGTGCCAGCAGTGAGTCGGAGGGTGCGTTTGAAAAACTGTTTTTT. This gives the protein CASSESEGAFEKLFF.

Here the CDR3 DNA reads TGTGCCAGCAGAGCAGGGGGCGGGAACACTGAAGCTTTCTTT. The encoded protein is CASRAGGGNTEAFF. J is TRBJ1-1 and V is TRBV6-5, with 8 positions matching TRBD1. V shed 6 bases and J 1 base; nucleotides not matched to a gene: 4. Germline CDR1 MNHEY, CDR2 SVGAGI. The CDR3 is 14 amino acids.

This rearrangement joins TRBV6-5 to TRBJ2-7; tentative D call: TRBD1 (5 bases). The CDR3 has 14 amino acids. The ends were cut back, 7 bases at V and 3 bases at J, with 16 bases in the middle. Germline V gene data show CDR1 as MNHEY and CDR2 as SVGAGI. The CDR3 here is CASIQGSGNYEQYF. The CDR3 DNA reads TGTGCCAGCATCCAGGGATCTGGGAACTACGAGCAGTACTTC.

The chain has TRBV6-4 and TRBJ1-2, with 7 nucleotides matching TRBD1. Unmatched junction bases numbered 1, after V lost 7 bases and J lost 2 bases. The germline CDR1 and CDR2 sequences are MRHNA and SNTAGT. CDR3 size: 12 residues. As DNA, the CDR3 is TGTGCCAGCAAGACAGGGAACTATGGCTACACCTTC. Its translation: CASKTGNYGYTF.

V and J are TRBV28 and TRBJ1-1, with TRBD1 matching 10 bases. The CDR3 is 16 amino acids. J was trimmed by 0 bases and V by 6 bases; bases with no gene match: 7. Germline V gene data show CDR1 as MDHEN and CDR2 as SYDVKM. CDR3 nucleotides: TGTGCCAGCAGCCGTGGACAGGGGGGCATGAACACTGAAGCTTTCTTT. This codes for CASSRGQGGMNTEAFF.

The chain combines TRBV4-1 with TRBJ2-7, with D tentatively TRBD1 (6 bases). Trimming pared 1 base from V and 4 bases from J, leaving 11 bases between. CDR1 and CDR2 (germline): MGHRA, YSYEKL. The length of the CDR3 is 14 residues. The CDR3 loop reads CASSQGDMEYEQYF. The CDR3 bases are TGCGCCAGCAGCCAAGGGGACATGGAGTACGAGCAGTACTTC.

V gene TRBV7-2 combines with J gene TRBJ2-3; possible D gene TRBD2, 6 bases. Germline V gene lookup returns CDR1 SGHTA and CDR2 FQGNSA. The CDR3 consists of 14 residues. Trimming shortened V by 5 bases and J by 4 bases, and 13 bases separated the two germline ends. The CDR3: CASSRGLPPDTQYF. CDR3 DNA sequence: TGTGCCAGCAGCCGGGGACTCCCACCAGATACGCAGTATTTT.

V usage is TRBV4-2 and J usage is TRBJ2-7, with TRBD2 identical over 9 bases. Per germline, CDR1 LGHNA and CDR2 YNFKEQ. Unmatched junction bases numbered 7, after V lost 1 base and J lost 3 bases. The CDR3 contains 16 residues. Written as DNA, the CDR3 is TGTGCCAGCAGCCAAGGTGCGGCTAGCGGGGTCTACGAGCAGTACTTC. Translation: CASSQGAASGVYEQYF.

The chain couples TRBV23-1 to TRBJ2-7; D is ambiguous. TRBV23-1 is an ORF, and what it does is uncertain. V was clipped by 0 bases and J by 2 bases, with 17 bases between them. The CDR3 sequence is 17 residues long. The CDR3 DNA is TGCGCCAGCAGTCAATCGGGTCCGGTCGGCGGTGCCTACGAGCAGTACTTC. This translates into CASSQSGPVGGAYEQYF.

The chain is built from TRBV5-1 and TRBJ2-5, with D uncertain. Germline values: CDR1 SGHRS, CDR2 YFSETQ. The CDR3 extends over 12 amino acids. V shed 3 bases and J shed 10 bases, with 13 bases lying between them. CDR3 loop: CASSSPPTVQYF. The CDR3 nucleotides read TGCGCCAGCAGCTCCCCCCCAACAGTCCAGTACTTC.

The chain joins TRBV6-6 to TRBJ2-2; the D gene is possibly TRBD1 (6 bases). This CDR3 region has 14 residues. V was pared by 3 bases and J by 4 bases, with 9 bases between. Germline CDR1 is MNHNY and CDR2 is SVGAGI (reference sequence). In DNA, the CDR3 is TGTGCCAGCAGTTATTCAGGGGTCACCGGGGAGCTGTTTTTT. Translating it yields CASSYSGVTGELFF.

The chain links TRBV5-5 to TRBJ1-1; TRBD1 might be the D (5 bases). CDR3 length: 15 amino acids. V dropped 0 bases and J dropped 4 bases, with 13 bases sitting between them. The V gene's germline CDR1 is SGHKS and CDR2 YYEKEE (reference sequence). The CDR3 protein is CASSLGTILTTEAFF. Here the CDR3 DNA reads TGTGCCAGCAGCTTGGGGACAATTTTGACCACTGAAGCTTTCTTT.

The chain recombines TRBV6-1 with TRBJ1-1; 9 positions match TRBD1. This CDR3 is 15 amino acids long. The J segment lost 4 bases and the V segment lost 4 bases, leaving 7 bases of the junction unmatched. The V gene's germline CDR1 is MNHNS and CDR2 SASEGT. The CDR3 DNA follows: TGTGCCAGCAGTGGGGACAGGGCCCCGACCACTGAAGCTTTCTTT. Amino acids: CASSGDRAPTTEAFF.

V gene TRBV4-2 combines with J gene TRBJ1-2, with D maybe TRBD1 (6 bases). This CDR3 contains 16 residues. In germline, CDR1 is LGHNA, CDR2 YNFKEQ. Between the trimmed V and J ends, which lost 0 bases and 1 base, there was a span of 12 bases. The CDR3 sequence is CASSQERTAINYGYTF. CDR3 in DNA: TGTGCCAGCAGCCAAGAAAGGACAGCTATTAACTATGGCTACACCTTC.

This chain connects TRBV5-1 to TRBJ1-1; a possible D gene is TRBD1 (6 bases). This CDR3 has 13 amino acids. Looked up from germline, CDR1 is SGHRS and CDR2 is YFSETQ. With 1 base removed from V and 7 bases from J, the gap between germline ends came to 11 bases. CDR3 bases: TGCGCCAGCAGCTTGACCCGACAGGATGAAGCTTTCTTT. Protein: CASSLTRQDEAFF.

The gene calls are TRBV6-5 and TRBJ2-7, with 8 bases that match TRBD1. With V trimmed by 6 bases and J by 5 bases, 12 bases remained unmatched. Per the germline V gene, CDR1 is MNHEY and CDR2 is SVGAGI. This CDR3 is 15 amino acids long. The CDR3 region is CASRSQGVFVHEQYF. CDR3 sequence (DNA): TGTGCCAGCAGATCACAGGGGGTGTTTGTTCACGAGCAGTACTTC.

The chain is built from TRBV27 and TRBJ1-5; 7 nucleotides line up with TRBD1. The germline V gene encodes CDR1 MNHEY and CDR2 SMNVEV (reference sequence). The CDR3 sequence is 14 residues long. V was clipped by 6 bases and J by 7 bases; unmatched bases: 9. CDR3 in amino acids: CASSDQGGLQPQHF. The DNA for the CDR3 is TGTGCCAGCAGCGACCAGGGGGGATTACAGCCCCAGCATTTT.

The CDR3 sequence: CASSLPTSASSYEQYF. The CDR3 coding sequence is TGTGCCAGCAGCTTACCCACTAGCGCCAGCTCCTACGAGCAGTACTTC. This rearrangement joins TRBV13 to TRBJ2-7; 7 bases are shared with TRBD2. V gave up 2 bases and J gave up 0 bases; unmatched junction bases: 7. The CDR3 runs to 16 residues. Germline V gene lookup returns CDR1 PRHDT and CDR2 FYEKMQ (reference sequence).

CDR3 DNA sequence: TGTGCCATCAGTGCCCCGACTAGCGGGAGGAATGAGCAGTTCTTC. This codes for CAISAPTSGRNEQFF. J is TRBJ2-1 and V is TRBV10-3, with TRBD2 identical over 13 bases. Germline V gene sequence: CDR1 ENHRY, CDR2 SYGVKD. The CDR3 length is 15 residues. V lost 4 bases to trimming and J lost 7 bases; unmatched junction nucleotides: 4.

The rearrangement uses TRBV2 and TRBJ2-7; 7 nucleotides align to TRBD2. This CDR3 has 16 amino acids. Germline values: CDR1 SNHLY, CDR2 FYNNEI. Losses at the gene ends were 0 bases for V and 2 bases for J; bases not matched to a gene: 7. The CDR3: CASSEAASGSPYEQYF. As DNA, the CDR3 is TGTGCCAGCAGTGAAGCGGCTAGCGGATCTCCCTACGAGCAGTACTTC.

This chain links TRBV5-1 with TRBJ1-2; TRBD1 matches 8 bases. Germline V gene lookup returns CDR1 SGHRS and CDR2 YFSETQ. J was trimmed by 8 bases and V by 4 bases; bases with no gene match: 7. This CDR3 has 13 amino acids. The CDR3 is CASSPTGEVGYTF. CDR3 bases: TGCGCCAGCAGCCCGACAGGGGAGGTCGGCTACACCTTC.

The J gene is TRBJ1-4, the V gene TRBV7-9; unclear D gene. This CDR3 has 15 amino acids. In germline, CDR1 is SEHNR, CDR2 FQNEAQ (reference sequence). Trimming left V 2 bases short and J 2 bases short, with 9 bases between. CDR3 coding DNA: TGTGCCAGCAGCTTATCGGGGAGGACTAATGAAAAACTGTTTTTT. It codes for CASSLSGRTNEKLFF.

The chain recombines TRBV4-3 with TRBJ2-2; TRBD2 is a possible D gene (5 bases). V lost 4 bases, J lost 8 bases, and 8 bases lay in between. CDR1 and CDR2 from the germline V gene are LGHNA and YSLEER. There are 12 residues in the CDR3. CDR3 coding DNA: TGCGCCAGCAGCCTCGGCGGGGGGGAGCTGTTTTTT. Protein product: CASSLGGGELFF.

The rearrangement links TRBV2 to TRBJ2-1; D is undetermined. Germline values: CDR1 SNHLY, CDR2 FYNNEI. This CDR3 is 18 amino acids long. V was trimmed by 1 base and J by 0 bases, leaving 16 bases between them. The CDR3 nucleotides are TGTGCCAGCAGTGAAGACCTCCGAGTCGCCACCTCCTACAATGAGCAGTTCTTC. Its translation: CASSEDLRVATSYNEQFF.

The V call is TRBV19, the J call TRBJ1-4, with D perhaps matching TRBD1 (5 bases). Between the trimmed V and J ends, which lost 7 bases and 8 bases, there was a span of 20 bases. Germline V gene lookup returns CDR1 LNHDA and CDR2 SQIVND (reference sequence). The CDR3 has 15 amino acids. The CDR3 DNA reads TGTGCCAGTAACCCAACCAAAGGGGCCGGGGAAAAACTGTTTTTT. It translates to CASNPTKGAGEKLFF.